This TCR beta chain derives from a study of blood T cell repertoires in COVID-19. V lost 0 bases to trimming and J lost 1 base; unmatched junction nucleotides: 7. This CDR3 is 17 amino acids long. Germline CDR1 is SGHAT and CDR2 is FQNNGV. Measured with immunoSEQ multiplex PCR; TCRdb has only the in-frame clones, and not every one. The sample records under 120,000 clones, 75% to 90% being singletons. The genes are TRBV11-2 and TRBJ2-3; 7 positions match TRBD2. The TCR sequence derives from a woman aged 80 or over with acute or convalescent COVID-19. Sequenced material: peripheral blood. CDR3 DNA sequence: TGTGCCAGCAGCTTAGACCCCCGCGGACTAGGCACAGATACGCAGTATTTT. It translates to CASSLDPRGLGTDTQYF.